The entry below describes one T cell receptor beta chain. The CDR3 length is 14 residues. With V trimmed by 0 bases and J by 4 bases, 4 bases remained unmatched. Looked up from germline, CDR1 is SGHRS and CDR2 is YFSETQ. Produced via immunoSEQ multiplex PCR; TCRdb's table is partial and in-frame only. The sample comprises about 140,000 clones, 90% of which are singletons, and around 10% rests with the top ten. This specimen comes from a study of blood T cell repertoires in COVID-19. V gene TRBV5-1 combines with J gene TRBJ2-7, with 7 bases that match TRBD1. This receptor was identified in an elderly woman with acute or convalescent COVID-19. The sample comprised peripheral blood. The CDR3, as DNA: TGCGCCAGCAGCTTGGGACAGGGCCTATACGAGCAGTACTTC. Its translation is CASSLGQGLYEQYF.